These T cell receptor beta chains were read from a single sample in a study of T-cell memory formation after mild COVID-19. TCRdb ran MiXCR on the 5' RACE reads and lists one entry per CDR3 protein. The sample includes approximately 450,000 distinct CDR3 sequences, roughly 18% of them seen just once. The sequencing sample was made of PBMCs or a T cell subset sorted from them (not recorded which). The receptors were gathered from an adult woman who had mild COVID-19 (a few samples of this study predate the infection). Cell type and time point are not known. Each CDR3 is given with its conserved first and last residue. The D gene is left open where the match is weak. Expanded clones are given a class, and other clones once, few, many or no size at all.

D gene,J gene,clone size,V gene,CDR3 DNA,CDR3 protein
-,TRBJ1-1,few,TRBV12-3/TRBV12-4,TGTGCCAGCATTCAGGGTTTCACTGAAGCTTTCTTT,CASIQGFTEAFF
-,TRBJ2-5,few,TRBV7-3,TGTGCCAGCAGCAAGGGACTGCAAGAGACCCAGTACTTC,CASSKGLQETQYF
-,TRBJ2-1,few,TRBV24-1,TGTGCCACCAGTGATTTGCAGGCAGGCCAGACCTACAATGAGCAGTTCTTC,CATSDLQAGQTYNEQFF
-,TRBJ2-7,-,TRBV2,TGTGCCAGCAGTGAATTCCAGACCTACGAGCAGTACTTC,CASSEFQTYEQYF
-,TRBJ1-6,few,TRBV5-1,TGCGCCAGCAGCTCCGAGGGCAATTCACCCCTCCACTTT,CASSSEGNSPLHF
TRBD2,TRBJ2-5,few,TRBV7-2,TGTGCCAGCAGCTTAGCCGGAGCGGGGTTAAAAGAGACCCAGTACTTC,CASSLAGAGLKETQYF
-,TRBJ2-7,few,TRBV6-2/TRBV6-3,TGTGCCAGCAGTTACGGGGGAGCGTTTGAGCAGTACTTC,CASSYGGAFEQYF
-,TRBJ1-2,-,TRBV7-2,TGTGCCAGCAGCTCTAACAGGATGGGCTATGGCTACACCTTC,CASSSNRMGYGYTF
-,TRBJ1-1,-,TRBV10-3,TGTGCCATCAGTGAGTCTGGCAGGGGAGCTTTGAACACTGAAGCTTTCTTT,CAISESGRGALNTEAFF
-,TRBJ2-7,-,TRBV5-6,TGTGCCAGCAGCTTGGCCGGGGCGGTACTCTCCTACGAGCAGTACTTC,CASSLAGAVLSYEQYF
-,TRBJ2-5,-,TRBV20-1,TGCAGTGCTAGCCTACATTTAGGGGAGACCCAGTACTTC,CSASLHLGETQYF
-,TRBJ2-7,few,TRBV7-2,TGTGCCAGCAGCACGATTAGGGGCTACGAGCAGTACTTC,CASSTIRGYEQYF
-,TRBJ1-1,once,TRBV18,TGTGCCAGAAGAGACAGATCCAACACTGAAGCTTTCTTT,CARRDRSNTEAFF
-,TRBJ1-6,once,TRBV11-2,TGTGCCAGCAGCTCCGAGGTTCGAGGTTCACCCCTCCACTTT,CASSSEVRGSPLHF
TRBD2,TRBJ2-2,-,TRBV9,TGTGCCAGCAGCTCCCGGACTAGCGGTAACACCGGGGAGCTGTTTTTT,CASSSRTSGNTGELFF
-,TRBJ2-7,-,TRBV29-1,TGCAGCGTCCGGGACAAGAGACGGGGGTACGAGCAGTACTTC,CSVRDKRRGYEQYF
TRBD2,TRBJ2-1,-,TRBV12-3/TRBV12-4,TGTGCCAGCAGTCCTGCTGGACTAGCGGGGTTAGGTGAGCAGTTCTTC,CASSPAGLAGLGEQFF
TRBD2,TRBJ2-3,-,TRBV10-3,TGTGCCATCAGCCGGCCCCCACTAGCGGAGGAGGGGCACACAGATACGCAGTATTTT,CAISRPPLAEEGHTDTQYF
TRBD1,TRBJ1-1,-,TRBV4-1,TGCGCCAGCAGCCTCGCGGGACAGGACACTGAAGCTTTCTTT,CASSLAGQDTEAFF
-,TRBJ1-1,many,TRBV7-9,TGTGCCAGCAGCTTCAGAGTTAGCACTGAAGCTTTCTTT,CASSFRVSTEAFF
-,TRBJ2-3,few,TRBV24-1,TGTGCCACCAGTGAGGGACAAAACACAGATACGCAGTATTTT,CATSEGQNTDTQYF
TRBD2,TRBJ2-7,few,TRBV7-3,TGTGCCAGCAGCTCCACTTCTAGCGGGATATACGAGCAGTACTTC,CASSSTSSGIYEQYF
-,TRBJ2-2,-,TRBV7-9,TGTGCCAGCAAAGACTCCGGGGAGCTGTTTTTT,CASKDSGELFF
-,TRBJ1-1,-,TRBV5-1,TGCGCCAGCAGCTTAAGGCAGGTTCAGCTAAACACTGAAGCTTTCTTT,CASSLRQVQLNTEAFF
TRBD1,TRBJ1-1,-,TRBV5-4,TGTGCCAGCAGCGCGACAGGGGGTGACACTGAAGCTTTCTTT,CASSATGGDTEAFF
-,TRBJ2-2,few,TRBV11-3,TGTGCCAGCAGTTATTCACTGGTCACCGGGGAGCTGTTTTTT,CASSYSLVTGELFF
-,TRBJ1-6,few,TRBV2,TGTGCCAGCAGTGATATGGGTCTGGCTCCTTCACCCCTCCACTTT,CASSDMGLAPSPLHF
-,TRBJ1-5,many,TRBV7-6,TGTGCCAGCAGCGCAGGGTCCCCCAATCAGCCCCAGCATTTT,CASSAGSPNQPQHF
TRBD1,TRBJ1-4,-,TRBV7-8,TGTGCCAGCAGCTCCCAGACAGGGGGTGGCGAAAAACTGTTTTTT,CASSSQTGGGEKLFF
TRBD1,TRBJ1-2,few,TRBV6-5,TGTGCCAGCAGAAGACAGGGTGGGCACTATGGCTACACCTTC,CASRRQGGHYGYTF
-,TRBJ2-5,-,TRBV18,TGTGCCAGCTCACCACGTCGGGTCGGGACCGAGACCCAGTACTTC,CASSPRRVGTETQYF
TRBD1,TRBJ1-5,few,TRBV15,TGTGCCACCAGCACAAAAACAGGGGGGCATCAGCCCCAGCATTTT,CATSTKTGGHQPQHF
TRBD1,TRBJ1-2,-,TRBV6-1,TGTGCCAGCAGTGAACAGACAGGGGCCGGACGGGGTGGCTACACCTTC,CASSEQTGAGRGGYTF
TRBD2,TRBJ2-3,few,TRBV7-3,TGTGCCAGCAGCCCCCAGACTAGCGGGAGTGGAGATACGCAGTATTTT,CASSPQTSGSGDTQYF
-,TRBJ2-6,-,TRBV29-1,TGCAGCGTTGAAGATCCCGAGCGCTCTGGGGCCAACGTCCTGACTTTC,CSVEDPERSGANVLTF
-,TRBJ1-6,few,TRBV30,TGTGCCTGGAGTGTGTATGGGCAACATAATTCACCCCTCCACTTT,CAWSVYGQHNSPLHF
-,TRBJ2-5,-,TRBV5-1,TGCGCCAGCAGTTTTCTAGGATCCAAAGAGACCCAGTACTTC,CASSFLGSKETQYF
TRBD1,TRBJ2-7,-,TRBV20-1,TGCAGTGCTAGAGATGCTTCTAGGCCAGGGGGCTCCTACGAGCAGTACTTC,CSARDASRPGGSYEQYF
TRBD1,TRBJ2-7,few,TRBV20-1,TGCAGTGTCCGACTCCAGGACAGGGGGCTGGGCGAGCAGTACTTC,CSVRLQDRGLGEQYF
TRBD2,TRBJ2-1,few,TRBV9,TGTGCCAGCAGCGTCCTAGCGGGAGGCATTGGGAATGAGCAGTTCTTC,CASSVLAGGIGNEQFF